The 19 T cell receptor beta chains below come from one sample, sequenced in a study of cytomegalovirus exposure and HLA in healthy donors. The PCR employed 60 Vbeta primers together with 13 Jbeta primers. Profiling relied on immunoSEQ multiplex PCR, and the TCRdb table lists in-frame clones only, not all of them. Seen here are hundreds of thousands of clones, approximately 80% observed once, and the top ten hold approximately 3.9%. Sequences were obtained from PBMCs. The receptors originated from a male donor in good health and CMV-seronegative.

This chain uses TRBV19 with TRBJ2-1, with D uncertain. The germline V gene has CDR1 LNHDA and CDR2 SQIVND (reference sequence). Trimming cost V 4 bases and J 1 base, with 5 bases left between them. This CDR3 spans 13 amino acids. The CDR3 DNA sequence: TGTGCCAGTAGTACCGAGTCCTACAATGAGCAGTTCTTC. Its protein is CASSTESYNEQFF.

This clone occurred once. The genes are TRBV7-9 and TRBJ2-1; D may be TRBD2 (6 bases). The CDR3 is made up of 17 amino acids. Germline V gene data show CDR1 as SEHNR and CDR2 as FQNEAQ (reference sequence). Trimming took off 5 bases at V and 0 bases at J, with 17 bases between the two ends. The CDR3, as DNA: TGTGCCAGCAGCACCGTAACGGGGGTCAGCTCCTACAATGAGCAGTTCTTC. It encodes CASSTVTGVSSYNEQFF.

This clone occurred a few times. The chain joins TRBV4-1 to TRBJ2-4; 7 positions match TRBD1. The CDR3 extends over 13 amino acids. Germline CDR1 and CDR2: MGHRA and YSYEKL. With V trimmed by 6 bases and J by 6 bases, 5 bases remained unmatched. This chain's CDR3 is CASSQGQTNIQYF. CDR3 bases: TGCGCCAGCAGTCAGGGACAGACAAACATTCAGTACTTC.

CDR3 bases: TGTGCCAGCAGCCTGCGAGGAGGGGGCGCCTACAATGAGCAGTTCTTC. It codes for CASSLRGGGAYNEQFF. The chain recombines TRBV7-9 with TRBJ2-1; maybe TRBD1 (7 bases). The V end lost 5 bases, the J end lost 2 bases, and 16 bases lay between the germline ends. This CDR3 has 16 amino acids. CDR1 SEHNR and CDR2 FQNEAQ come from the germline V gene (reference sequence).

This clone was observed a single time. The rearrangement uses TRBV6-5 and TRBJ1-1, with 8 bases matching TRBD1. This CDR3 has 14 amino acids. The germline V gene encodes CDR1 MNHEY and CDR2 SVGAGI. V gave up 1 base and J gave up 9 bases; unmatched junction bases: 7. CDR3 amino acids: CASSYFQTGAQAFF. The CDR3 DNA reads TGTGCCAGCAGTTACTTTCAGACAGGGGCGCAAGCTTTCTTT.

The sample holds one count of this clone. V gene TRBV4-1 combines with J gene TRBJ2-7; weak D call: TRBD2 (6 bases). Trimming removed 0 bases from V and 1 base from J, with 13 bases in between. The germline V gene has CDR1 MGHRA and CDR2 YSYEKL. The CDR3 contains 16 residues. The CDR3 spells CASSQEEGRKSYEQYF. CDR3 DNA: TGCGCCAGCAGCCAAGAGGAGGGCCGGAAGTCCTACGAGCAGTACTTC.

This clone was seen only once. This chain uses TRBV5-1 with TRBJ2-7, with 10 positions matching TRBD2. CDR3 length: 17 residues. Germline CDR1 is SGHRS and CDR2 is YFSETQ. J gave up 1 base and V 4 bases, and 11 bases lay outside the gene matches. The CDR3 DNA reads TGCGCCAGCAGCCCGACTAGCGGGCGACGGGGGTCCTACGAGCAGTACTTC. It is translated as CASSPTSGRRGSYEQYF.

This clone is a singleton in its sample. The V and J genes are TRBV7-9 and TRBJ1-5, with D perhaps TRBD1 (5 bases). The CDR3 totals 17 residues. From germline, CDR1 is SEHNR and CDR2 FQNEAQ (reference sequence). V lost 1 base, J lost 0 bases, and 13 bases lay in between. DNA of the CDR3: TGTGCCAGCAGCTTAGAGGGGCGACCTAATAGCAATCAGCCCCAGCATTTT. Its translation is CASSLEGRPNSNQPQHF.

This chain joins TRBV19 and TRBJ2-2; 9 positions agree with TRBD2. Germline V CDR1 and CDR2: LNHDA, SQIVND (reference sequence). CDR3 length: 17 amino acids. The V and J ends lost 4 bases and 3 bases, in that order; junction bases with no gene match: 9. CDR3: CASSRDFSGSHTGELFF. The DNA for the CDR3 is TGTGCCAGTAGTAGGGATTTTAGCGGGAGCCACACCGGGGAGCTGTTTTTT.

V gene TRBV6-6 combines with J gene TRBJ2-7, with D hard to call. The CDR3 is made up of 13 amino acids. V was pared by 3 bases and J by 7 bases, with 13 bases between. CDR1 and CDR2 (germline): MNHNY, SVGAGI (reference sequence). This CDR3 is CASSYTVPGEQYF. The CDR3 region has the DNA TGTGCCAGCAGTTATACGGTCCCCGGGGAGCAGTACTTC.

V gene TRBV7-9 combines with J gene TRBJ2-7; tentative D call: TRBD2 (6 bases). The V gene lost 2 bases and the J gene lost 1 base, with 12 bases spanning the gap. Germline V gene data show CDR1 as SEHNR and CDR2 as FQNEAQ (reference sequence). The CDR3 loop spans 15 amino acids. The CDR3, as DNA: TGTGCCAGCAGCTTACCTGTAGCGGTTTCCTACGAGCAGTACTTC. This sequence encodes CASSLPVAVSYEQYF.

This clone has a single count. The chain couples TRBV10-2 to TRBJ2-2; tentative D call: TRBD2 (5 bases). The CDR3 covers 14 residues. Trimming removed 8 bases from V and 4 bases from J, with 14 bases in between. Germline assignment: CDR1 WSHSY and CDR2 SAAADI. The CDR3 sequence: CASWGDAATGELFF. The DNA of the CDR3 is TGCGCCAGCTGGGGAGACGCCGCCACCGGGGAGCTGTTTTTT.

The chain couples TRBV5-1 to TRBJ1-2; 10 bases are shared with TRBD1. Unmatched junction bases numbered 6, after V lost 4 bases and J lost 3 bases. CDR1 SGHRS and CDR2 YFSETQ come from the germline V gene. The CDR3 covers 15 residues. CDR3 amino acids: CASSAGTGAYYGYTF. The CDR3 DNA reads TGCGCCAGCAGCGCGGGGACAGGGGCTTACTATGGCTACACCTTC.

The rearrangement joins TRBV28 to TRBJ2-7; D might be TRBD1 (5 bases). Trimming stripped 7 bases from V and 1 base from J, with 11 bases between. The CDR3 length is 13 residues. Germline lookup yields CDR1 MDHEN and CDR2 SYDVKM. Here the CDR3 DNA reads TGTGCCAGCAACAAACAGGCTTCCTACGAGCAGTACTTC. Its protein is CASNKQASYEQYF. Full variable domain (rest looked up from reference TRBV28 and TRBJ2-7): DVKVTQSSRYLVKRTGEKVFLECVQDMDHENMFWYRQDPGLGLRLIYFSYDVKMKEKGDIPEGYSVSREKKERFSLILESASTNQTSMYLCASNKQASYEQYFGPGTRLTVT.

Points on this clone: One end of the junction fails to match germline, which may point to a read error. The V gene is TRBV7-9, the J gene TRBJ2-7; a weak D match, TRBD2 (5 bases). CDR3 length: 16 residues. Germline V CDR1 and CDR2: SEHNR, FQNEAQ (reference sequence). Here the CDR3 DNA reads TGTTCCAGCAGCTTTATTCCTAGCCGGTTCTCCTACGAGCAGTACTTC. Residues: CSSSFIPSRFSYEQYF.

The chain joins TRBV11-2 to TRBJ1-2; D may be TRBD1 (6 bases). The CDR3 runs 14 residues. V lost 4 bases to trimming and J lost 2 bases, with 11 bases between them. CDR1 and CDR2 (germline): SGHAT, FQNNGV. CDR3 bases: TGTGCCAGCAGCTCATACAGGGAAAACTATGGCTACACCTTC. Translated, it gives CASSSYRENYGYTF.

The chain recombines TRBV28 with TRBJ2-1; 10 bases align to TRBD2. Germline CDR1 is MDHEN and CDR2 is SYDVKM. The CDR3 runs 17 residues. The trim removed 6 bases at V and 4 bases at J, leaving 12 bases unmatched. CDR3 coding DNA: TGTGCCAGCAGAACCAGCGCCGGGACTAGCGTTTACAATGAGCAGTTCTTC. It translates to CASRTSAGTSVYNEQFF.

The chain uses TRBV2 and TRBJ1-3; D is perhaps TRBD1 (6 bases). The germline gives CDR1 SNHLY, CDR2 FYNNEI. This CDR3 has 14 residues. The germline V and J ends were trimmed by 9 bases and 0 bases, with 12 bases remaining between them. The CDR3 sequence: CARGIQGSGNTIYF. The DNA for the CDR3 is TGTGCCAGGGGAATACAGGGCTCTGGAAACACCATATATTTT.

The V call is TRBV19, the J call TRBJ2-7; TRBD1 is a possible D gene (6 bases). Germline CDR1 LNHDA, CDR2 SQIVND (reference sequence). The CDR3 sequence is 15 residues long. With 3 bases removed from V and 5 bases from J, the gap between germline ends came to 17 bases. CDR3 coding DNA: TGTGCCAGTAGTATGGGGGCAGGGGATCTGAACGAGCAGTACTTC. It specifies CASSMGAGDLNEQYF.